Presented here are 8 T cell receptor beta chains from one specimen sequenced in a study of tumor-infiltrating lymphocytes in primary liver carcinoma (dated by TCRdb to 2016 to 2017). Blood RNA was extracted from unsorted whole blood using TRIzol reagent, and germline DNA was obtained with the DNeasy Blood & Tissue kit. The sample was run on an Illumina HiSeq 2500. Starting from 450 to 500 ng total RNA, TCRbeta-specific cDNA was produced by reverse transcription with a constant-region primer and ProtoScript II reverse transcriptase. TCRbeta libraries were built with three nested multiplex PCR rounds, a slightly modified ARM-PCR procedure. Each of the first two PCR rounds ran for around 11 cycles using multiplex TRBV1-TRBV30 forward primers together with a Cbeta reverse primer. TCRdb trimmed the raw reads at Q25, called clones with MiXCR and kept productive beta chains. Rows are unified per CDR3 protein, each entry keeping the most common DNA and genes. The sample table shows 300,000 to 350,000 distinct CDR3 sequences, and approximately 65% are seen once. Clones ranked in the top ten supply roughly 6.5% of the sample.

The specimen sequenced was peripheral blood. The receptor set was obtained from a man in his forties or fifties with primary liver carcinoma and hepatitis B virus infection.

This clonotype came up once. The chain couples TRBV11-2 to TRBJ2-7; 7 bases fit TRBD1. The V and J ends lost 3 bases and 6 bases, in that order; junction bases with no gene match: 5. Germline CDR1 is SGHAT and CDR2 is FQNNGV. This CDR3 comprises 13 residues. The CDR3 nucleotides are TGTGCCAGCAGCTTTGATGAGGGGGCCGAGCAGTACTTC. This translates into CASSFDEGAEQYF.

This clonotype was counted once. No conserved phenylalanine or tryptophan is present at the end of the CDR3, so a read error is the likely explanation. The V call is TRBV5-1, the J call TRBJ2-5; the D gene is possibly TRBD2 (6 bases). Germline assignment: CDR1 SGHRS and CDR2 YFSETQ. CDR3 size: 17 residues. The V end was cut by 7 bases, the J end by 4 bases, with 26 bases between. CDR3 bases: TGCGCCAGCGCCCCTCACTTCGGTCGGGAGTACTTAGAGACCCAGTACCTC. It translates to CASAPHFGREYLETQYL.

Comment on this clonotype: A much bigger clone sits one base away, suggesting this may be a read error. The chain employs TRBV11-2 and TRBJ2-1; weak D call: TRBD2 (6 bases). The CDR3 runs 14 residues. Germline V lookup: CDR1 SGHAT, CDR2 FQNNGV. V shed 6 bases and J shed 6 bases, with 15 bases lying between them. The chain's CDR3 is CASSRRDGINEQFF. The CDR3, as DNA: TGTGCCAGCAGTAGGAGGGATGGGATCAATGAGCAGTTCTTC. Looking up the rest from reference TRBV11-2 and TRBJ2-1 gives the full variable domain: EAGVAQSPRYKIIEKRQSVAFWCNPISGHATLYWYQQILGQGPKLLIQFQNNGVVDDSQLPKDRFSAERLKGVDSTLKIQPAKLEDSAVYLCASSRRDGINEQFFGPGTRLTVL.

A note on this clonotype: Being one base from a much bigger clone, this may be a read error. CDR3 coding DNA: TGTCCCAGCAGTTACTCCTACTCCAGCTCCTACAATGAGCAGTTCTTC. It yields the protein CPSSYSYSSSYNEQFF. The rearrangement joins TRBV6-5 to TRBJ2-1; D not resolved. From germline, CDR1 is MNHEY and CDR2 SVGAGI. This CDR3 is built from 16 residues.

Notes on this clonotype: A junction end diverges from the germline sequence, so it may reflect a read error. The chain uses TRBV11-2 and TRBJ2-3, with 8 bases matching TRBD2. The CDR3 extends over 18 amino acids. Germline lookup yields CDR1 SGHAT and CDR2 FQNNGV. The CDR3 reads CASSLSRLRGRTGDTQYF. CDR3 coding DNA: TGTGCCAGCAGCTTGTCCCGACTTCGCGGGAGGACCGGAGATACTCAGTATTTT.

As regards this clonotype: Just one base apart from a much larger clone, this may be a read error. The chain carries TRBV4-3 and TRBJ2-3, with D uncertain. Germline CDR1 and CDR2: LGHNA and YSLEER. V lost 3 bases and J 0 bases, leaving 7 bases between the germline ends. This CDR3 region has 14 residues. As DNA, the CDR3 is TGCGCCAGCAGCCAGCAGGCCAGCACAGATACGCAGTATTTT. Protein sequence: CASSQQASTDTQYF.

Concerning this clonotype: This likely comes from a read error, as the CDR3 has no conserved phenylalanine or tryptophan at its end. The chain couples TRBV10-2 to TRBJ1-1, with TRBD1 identical over 8 bases. The V segment lost 0 bases and the J segment 11 bases; nucleotides outside the gene matches: 8. Germline CDR1 is WSHSY and CDR2 is SAAADI. CDR3 length equals 14 residues. In nucleotides, the CDR3 is TGCGCCAGCAGTGAGTCGGGGGACAGGCACAGGGCTTTCATT. Translating gives CASSESGDRHRAFI.

The gene calls are TRBV5-4 and TRBJ1-1, with D uncertain. The ends were cut back, 5 bases at V and 2 bases at J, with 10 bases in the middle. The CDR3 has 13 amino acids. Looked up from germline, CDR1 is SGHNT and CDR2 is YYREEE (reference sequence). CDR3: CASRSEINTEAFF. CDR3 nucleotide sequence: TGTGCCAGCAGATCAGAGATTAACACTGAAGCTTTCTTT.